Below, 21 T cell receptor beta chains from the same sample are listed, as sequenced in a study of T-cell memory formation after mild COVID-19. One entry per CDR3 protein results from TCRdb running MiXCR on the 5' RACE reads. The repertoire holds over 300,000 distinct CDR3 sequences, with 20% as singletons. The material sequenced was PBMCs or a T cell subset sorted from them (not recorded which). The receptors here all came from a man between 18 and 29 years old who had mild COVID-19 (a few samples of this study predate the infection). Cell type and time point are not known.

J is TRBJ1-1 and V is TRBV15, with 12 nucleotides matching TRBD1. CDR1 is LNHNV and CDR2 is YYDKDF in the germline V gene (reference sequence). The CDR3 sequence is 16 residues long. V lost 9 bases to trimming and J lost 5 bases; unmatched junction nucleotides: 13. The CDR3 nucleotides are TGTGCCACAACCGTCCCGGGACAGGGGGCATTTACTGAAGCTTTCTTT. It yields the protein CATTVPGQGAFTEAFF.

The rearrangement uses TRBV7-2 and TRBJ1-5; D call uncertain. CDR1 is SGHTA, CDR2 FQGNSA, per germline. Trimming pared 1 base from V and 1 base from J, leaving 8 bases between. CDR3 length: 15 amino acids. CDR3 sequence (DNA): TGTGCCAGCAGCTTAGAGGGCTCAAGCAATCAGCCCCAGCATTTT. Protein sequence: CASSLEGSSNQPQHF. The full variable domain, in which reference TRBV7-2 and TRBJ1-5 provide the parts outside the CDR3, is GAGVSQSPSNKVTEKGKDVELRCDPISGHTALYWYRQSLGQGLEFLIYFQGNSAPDKSGLPSDRFSAERTGGSVSTLTIQRTQQEDSAVYLCASSLEGSSNQPQHFGDGTRLSIL.

This chain connects TRBV7-8 to TRBJ2-5; weak D call: TRBD2 (6 bases). Germline CDR1 and CDR2: SGHVS and FQNEAQ. This CDR3 contains 14 residues. Trimming left V 8 bases short and J 1 base short, with 14 bases between. The CDR3 nucleotides are TGTGCCAGCTTTGCGGGAAACCTCCAAGAGACCCAGTACTTC. Its protein is CASFAGNLQETQYF.

As regards this clonotype: A much larger clonotype is one base distant, so this may be a read error. The chain uses TRBV4-3 and TRBJ2-3; 14 nucleotides match TRBD2. Looked up from germline, CDR1 is LGHNA and CDR2 is YSLEER. The CDR3 totals 19 residues. The V and J ends lost 3 bases and 0 bases, in that order; junction bases with no gene match: 8. CDR3 DNA: TGCGCCAGCAGCCACAGCACGGGACTAGCGGGGGAAAGCACAGATACGCAGTATTTT. The encoded protein is CASSHSTGLAGESTDTQYF.

The sample holds many counts of this clonotype. The chain employs TRBV7-9 and TRBJ1-1; D uncertain. In germline, CDR1 is SEHNR, CDR2 FQNEAQ (reference sequence). The ends were cut back, 5 bases at V and 1 base at J, with 11 bases in the middle. This CDR3 spans 14 amino acids. CDR3 amino acids: CASSPSGRNTEAFF. CDR3 DNA: TGTGCCAGCAGCCCATCCGGGCGGAACACTGAAGCTTTCTTT.

This clonotype was seen more than once but under ten times. V is TRBV27 and J is TRBJ1-2, with 9 bases fitting TRBD1. The CDR3 covers 14 residues. V lost 0 bases to trimming and J lost 4 bases; unmatched junction nucleotides: 0. CDR1 and CDR2 (germline): MNHEY, SMNVEV (reference sequence). Here the CDR3 reads CASSLSTGGYGYTF. The CDR3 region has the DNA TGTGCCAGCAGTTTATCGACAGGGGGCTATGGCTACACCTTC.

V usage is TRBV5-1 and J usage is TRBJ1-3, with a possible D match to TRBD1 (6 bases). Trimming left V 0 bases short and J 4 bases short, with 8 bases between. The CDR3 is made up of 14 amino acids. The germline gives CDR1 SGHRS, CDR2 YFSETQ. CDR3 bases: TGCGCCAGCAGCTTGGCAGGGGACGGAAACACCATATATTTT. Amino acid sequence: CASSLAGDGNTIYF.

This clonotype was observed many times. The chain links TRBV11-2 to TRBJ2-5, with 7 bases matching TRBD1. The germline CDR1 and CDR2 sequences are SGHAT and FQNNGV. The CDR3 loop spans 13 amino acids. The junction had 6 bases not matched to a gene; V was cut back by 7 bases and J by 4 bases. The chain's CDR3 is CASTIRQGETQYF. The DNA of the CDR3 is TGTGCCAGCACCATTAGACAGGGAGAGACCCAGTACTTC.

This chain links TRBV10-1 with TRBJ2-1, with 8 bases that match TRBD2. This CDR3 spans 14 amino acids. Trimming at V came to 6 bases and at J to 4 bases, leaving 5 bases not matched to a gene. Looked up from germline, CDR1 is WNHNN and CDR2 is SYGVQD (reference sequence). This CDR3 is CASSPGTRYNEQFF. The CDR3 DNA sequence: TGCGCCAGCAGCCCCGGGACTAGGTACAATGAGCAGTTCTTC.

This chain uses TRBV30 with TRBJ2-6, with D tentatively TRBD2 (6 bases). CDR1 is GTSNPN and CDR2 is SVGIG in the germline V gene (reference sequence). Trimming shortened V by 5 bases and J by 1 base, and 12 bases separated the two germline ends. This CDR3 contains 15 residues. This chain's CDR3 is CAWGWGVSGANVLTF. Written as DNA, the CDR3 is TGTGCCTGGGGCTGGGGGGTGTCTGGGGCCAACGTCCTGACTTTC.

This clonotype was observed a handful of times. The V gene is TRBV5-1, the J gene TRBJ2-5; 11 bases agree with TRBD2. The CDR3 is 21 amino acids. CDR1 and CDR2 from the germline V gene are SGHRS and YFSETQ. Trimming at V came to 5 bases and at J to 1 base, leaving 22 bases not matched to a gene. The DNA of the CDR3 is TGCGCCAGCAGGTCGTTTCCCCGAACTAGCGGGGGCGGCGGGTCCCAAGAGACCCAGTACTTC. The encoded protein is CASRSFPRTSGGGGSQETQYF.

The sample holds many counts of this clonotype. The chain links TRBV7-2 to TRBJ2-1; 7 bases match TRBD1. Germline assignment: CDR1 SGHTA and CDR2 FQGNSA. Trimming cost V 0 bases and J 2 bases; bases outside gene matches: 1. The CDR3 has 15 amino acids. Here the CDR3 reads CASSLAGTAYNEQFF. The CDR3 coding sequence is TGTGCCAGCAGCTTAGCCGGGACAGCCTACAATGAGCAGTTCTTC. Full variable domain (outside the CDR3, taken from reference TRBV7-2 and TRBJ2-1): GAGVSQSPSNKVTEKGKDVELRCDPISGHTALYWYRQSLGQGLEFLIYFQGNSAPDKSGLPSDRFSAERTGGSVSTLTIQRTQQEDSAVYLCASSLAGTAYNEQFFGPGTRLTVL.

V gene TRBV5-1 combines with J gene TRBJ1-2, with D uncertain. Trimming left V 5 bases short and J 4 bases short, with 18 bases between. CDR3 length: 15 amino acids. Germline V gene data show CDR1 as SGHRS and CDR2 as YFSETQ. This CDR3 is CASRNLGTVTYGYTF. The CDR3 DNA reads TGCGCCAGCAGGAATCTCGGCACAGTCACCTATGGCTACACCTTC.

The chain uses TRBV7-3 and TRBJ2-1; tentatively, D is TRBD2 (8 bases). V gave up 5 bases and J gave up 7 bases, with 21 bases separating them. Germline V gene lookup returns CDR1 SGHTA and CDR2 FQGTGA. The CDR3 runs 16 residues. CDR3 in amino acids: CASSPRGGLGRNEQFF. The CDR3 coding sequence is TGTGCCAGCAGCCCCAGGGGGGGACTAGGGAGGAATGAGCAGTTCTTC. Full variable domain (outside the CDR3, taken from reference TRBV7-3 and TRBJ2-1): GAGVSQTPSNKVTEKGKYVELRCDPISGHTALYWYRQSLGQGPEFLIYFQGTGAADDSGLPNDRFFAVRPEGSVSTLKIQRTERGDSAVYLCASSPRGGLGRNEQFFGPGTRLTVL.

The V and J genes are TRBV6-5 and TRBJ1-2; the match to TRBD1 covers 7 bases. Germline loops: CDR1 MNHEY, CDR2 SVGAGI. With 6 bases clipped from V and 4 bases from J, the junction kept 5 bases outside the gene matches. The CDR3 spans 13 residues. The chain's CDR3 is CASRTDRVYGYTF. The CDR3 DNA is TGTGCCAGCAGAACCGACAGGGTCTATGGCTACACCTTC.

The V and J genes are TRBV11-3 and TRBJ2-2; 7 bases align to TRBD1. The V gene end was trimmed by 4 bases and the J gene end by 3 bases; junction bases not matched to a gene: 5. There are 15 residues in the CDR3. Germline CDR1 and CDR2: SGHNT and YENEEA. DNA of the CDR3: TGTGCCAGCAGCTCCAGGGGGTATTACACCGGGGAGCTGTTTTTT. This translates into CASSSRGYYTGELFF.

The V gene is TRBV5-5, the J gene TRBJ1-6, with D uncertain. The CDR3 is 15 amino acids. Looked up from germline, CDR1 is SGHKS and CDR2 is YYEKEE (reference sequence). V gave up 3 bases and J gave up 7 bases, with 14 bases separating them. The chain's CDR3 is CASSSSGVRNSPLHF. CDR3 nucleotide sequence: TGTGCCAGCAGCTCATCTGGGGTGAGGAATTCACCCCTCCACTTT.

The chain joins TRBV6-5 to TRBJ1-1, with a possible D match to TRBD1 (5 bases). Per germline, CDR1 MNHEY and CDR2 SVGAGI. The CDR3 runs 14 residues. Trimming pared 2 bases from V and 4 bases from J, leaving 11 bases between. CDR3 region: CASSYRAGRTEAFF. CDR3 bases: TGTGCCAGCAGTTACAGGGCAGGGCGCACTGAAGCTTTCTTT.

The gene calls are TRBV15 and TRBJ1-5, with D possibly matching TRBD1 (5 bases). V lost 1 base to trimming and J lost 0 bases, with 10 bases between them. The CDR3 extends over 16 amino acids. Germline V gives CDR1 LNHNV, CDR2 YYDKDF (reference sequence). The CDR3 loop is CATSRGPGTSNQPQHF. The CDR3 region has the DNA TGTGCCACCAGCAGAGGCCCAGGGACTAGCAATCAGCCCCAGCATTTT.

The chain couples TRBV7-2 to TRBJ2-2; no firm D call. The CDR3 runs 15 residues. V shed 5 bases and J shed 4 bases, with 14 bases lying between them. Looked up from germline, CDR1 is SGHTA and CDR2 is FQGNSA. The CDR3 DNA sequence: TGTGCCAGCAGCCCAGAGTTGGCGCGCACCGGGGAGCTGTTTTTT. It yields the protein CASSPELARTGELFF.

V gene TRBV24-1 combines with J gene TRBJ2-4; the D is unclear. The germline CDR1 and CDR2 sequences are KGHDR and SFDVKD. The CDR3 extends over 15 amino acids. V dropped 4 bases and J dropped 1 base, with 10 bases sitting between them. CDR3 region: CATSDRVVAKNIQYF. CDR3 DNA: TGTGCCACCAGTGACCGGGTGGTGGCCAAAAACATTCAGTACTTC.